Included here is one T cell receptor (beta chain) sequence, with context. Its antigen specificity is not known. Nothing much larger sits one base from this clone, and base qualities are not available. The cysteine opens and the phenylalanine closes a CDR3 of 12 amino acids. Only the CDR3 DNA stays, 36 bases, in frame from base 1. CDR1 and CDR2, per the germline V gene, are SGHRS and YFSETQ. Cut back by 7 bases and 1 base, the V and J ends lie 9 bases apart. The CDR3 regions of human TCRbeta chains were analyzed by immunosequencing. The authors processed their data as follows. TCRs in the repertoires were matched against a reference library of SARS-CoV-2-specific TCRs that had been generated with the MIRA antigen-specificity platform. Breadth was defined as the fraction of unique TCRs that were SARS-CoV-2-associated. Depth was defined as the fraction of total T cells that were SARS-CoV-2-associated. Using the MIRA data, each spike-specific TCR was mapped to the spike region that the TCR reacts to and placed in a CD4 or CD8 class. Log10-transformed breadth and depth values were compared by one-way ANOVA with Sidak's multiple comparisons tests. TCRdb took over this immuneACCESS table, retaining in-frame rearrangements with V and J assigned. Such tables are incomplete; in checked studies, under half of the missing clones stem from an unresolved V gene, and the remainder is unexplained. That table supplies the V and J calls and clone size; D and trimming were determined from the DNA. The sample table holds 130,000 to 150,000 clones, of which about nine tenths were seen once. About 1.5% of the sample is taken by the ten largest.

This specimen comes from a study of T cell responses to AZD1222 COVID-19 vaccine (dated by TCRdb to the early 2020s). For the wider study: Because spike-specific TCR depth and breadth did not differ between the two schedules, AZD1222 recipients who got a second dose at roughly 4 weeks were pooled with those who got a second dose at roughly 12 weeks. Trial participants were enrolled by age into 18-55, 56-69 and 70-plus year subgroups, with around 150, 28 and 57 TCR-sequenced participants respectively. A total of 233 trial participants underwent TCR sequencing, of whom 200 to 220 had received two doses of AZD1222 and roughly 26 had received two doses of the MenACWY control vaccine. Results the study describes overall, beyond this receptor: The 56-69-year group was small, and its depth increase did not reach significance, likely because of low power. Reportedly, almost half of the unique spike-specific TCRs recognized epitopes lying outside the regions that are mutated in the B.1.351 and B.1.1.7 variants. Because no day 14 peak-response samples were available, repertoires were characterized only after the peak T cell response. After two AZD1222 doses, both the breadth and the depth of spike-specific TCRs were significantly higher than at day 0 and than in MenACWY recipients. Conclusions about previously exposed vaccinees are limited, since just a handful of AZD1222 recipients were seropositive for SARS-CoV-2 at baseline. The whole spike protein was spanned by vaccine-associated CD4 TCRs, and dominant responses were seen in regions 160-218 and 743-854. Participants were mostly white British, with more females than males. The authors suggested clonal diversity may have been underestimated.

The time point label, read with the paper, signifies: baseline before first vaccination. Samples from vaccinated people were obtained from the UK trials COV001 and COV002, which included a single-blind randomized controlled phase 2/3 trial of AZD1222 (ChAdOx1 nCoV-19) in healthy adults. For TCRbeta chain sequencing, PBMC samples were collected from trial participants at day 0 and at day 28 after the second dose. This TCR came from an adult in good health. The material sequenced was peripheral blood, taken on day 0 of AZD1222 vaccination. The sequence is built from TRBV5-1 and TRBJ2-7; too little of a D gene remains to name it. In nucleotides, the sequence is TGCGCCAGCTCGGACGGGTCCTACGAGCAGTACTTC. It translates as CASSDGSYEQYF.